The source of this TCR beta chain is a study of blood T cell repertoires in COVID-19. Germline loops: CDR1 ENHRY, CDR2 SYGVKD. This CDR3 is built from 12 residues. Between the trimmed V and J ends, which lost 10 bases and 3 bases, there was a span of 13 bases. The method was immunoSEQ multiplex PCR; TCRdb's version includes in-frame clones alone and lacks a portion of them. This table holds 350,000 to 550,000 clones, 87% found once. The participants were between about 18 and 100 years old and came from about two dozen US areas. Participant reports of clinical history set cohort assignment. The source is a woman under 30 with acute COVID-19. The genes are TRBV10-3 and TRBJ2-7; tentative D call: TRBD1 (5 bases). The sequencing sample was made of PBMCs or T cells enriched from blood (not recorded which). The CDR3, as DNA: TGTGCCACAGGGAATGAACTCTACGAGCAGTACTTC. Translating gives CATGNELYEQYF.